The clone carrying this T cell receptor beta chain was recorded once. The antigen is undetermined. Primers included in the PCR were 60 Vbeta and 13 Jbeta primers. TCRdb's copy holds only in-frame clones and misses some; the assay was immunoSEQ multiplex PCR. The profile shows roughly 150,000 clones, 85% of them singletons. This CDR3 region has 19 residues. The V end lost 8 bases, the J end lost 1 base, and 24 bases lay between the germline ends. Germline V CDR1 and CDR2: LNHDA, SQIVND (reference sequence). The sample is drawn from a study of cytomegalovirus exposure and HLA in healthy donors. Points from the study as a whole: The majority of TCR sequences were rare, yet some public TCRs appeared in many donors. Follow-up analysis seemed to connect common viral pathogens with several of the most significant clusters identified.

The TCR was taken from a woman aged 18-29 years in good health and CMV-seronegative. The V call is TRBV19, the J call TRBJ2-6; a weak D match, TRBD1 (5 bases). The specimen was PBMCs. The DNA of the CDR3 is TGTGCCAGTTCCGTGGGGCAGGGTTATTGGGGATCTGGGGCCAACGTCCTGACTTTC. This sequence encodes CASSVGQGYWGSGANVLTF.